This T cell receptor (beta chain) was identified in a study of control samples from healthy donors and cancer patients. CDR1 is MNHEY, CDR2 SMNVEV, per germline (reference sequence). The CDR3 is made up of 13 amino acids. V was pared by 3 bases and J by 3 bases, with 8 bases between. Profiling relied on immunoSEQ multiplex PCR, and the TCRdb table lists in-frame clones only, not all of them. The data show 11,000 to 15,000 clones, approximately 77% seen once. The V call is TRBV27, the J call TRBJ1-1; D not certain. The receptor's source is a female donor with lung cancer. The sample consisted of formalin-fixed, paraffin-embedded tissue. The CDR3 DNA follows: TGTGCCAGCAGTTTTAACCGGTACACTGAAGCTTTCTTT. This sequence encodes CASSFNRYTEAFF.